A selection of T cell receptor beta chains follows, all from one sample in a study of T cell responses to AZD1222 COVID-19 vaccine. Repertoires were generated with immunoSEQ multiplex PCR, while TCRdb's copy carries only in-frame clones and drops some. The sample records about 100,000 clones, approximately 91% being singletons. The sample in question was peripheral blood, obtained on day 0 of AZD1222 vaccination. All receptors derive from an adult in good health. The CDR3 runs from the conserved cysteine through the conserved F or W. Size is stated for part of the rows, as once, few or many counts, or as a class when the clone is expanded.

CASSLGGQGRGNTIYF TRBJ1-3 TRBV7-6 -
CASSLRGIEVRGVHTEAFF TRBJ1-1 TRBV27 -
CASSVPGDTIYF TRBJ1-3 TRBV28 -
CASSLEEHIQPQHF TRBJ1-5 TRBV28 -
CASSYLREGPYEQYF TRBJ2-7 TRBV6-5 -
CASSPRLAGVAETQYF TRBJ2-5 TRBV19 once
CASRPDSSHNQPQHF TRBJ1-5 TRBV28 -
CASPSLSDSYNTEAFF TRBJ1-1 TRBV10-1 -
CAWSADSNQPQHF TRBJ1-5 TRBV30 once
CASSLTAGELFF TRBJ2-2 TRBV11-2 -
CASSPTSGPGKKLFF TRBJ1-4 TRBV11-2 -
CSARLAYTQYF TRBJ2-3 TRBV20-1 -
CASRYIAGQPQHF TRBJ1-5 TRBV6-5 -
CASSIDGPFSGANVLTF TRBJ2-6 TRBV19 -
CASGGGTAPGPEFF TRBJ2-1 TRBV2 -
CASSEVDTEAFF TRBJ1-1 TRBV2 -
CASSPDRGYSPLHF TRBJ1-6 TRBV28 -
CASSEYARIDSGNTIYF TRBJ1-3 TRBV25-1 -
CASSLGGKKETQYF TRBJ2-5 TRBV5-4 -
CATSDSSKGTVNYEQYF TRBJ2-7 TRBV24-1 -
CASRQDVATNEKLFF TRBJ1-4 TRBV2 -
CASSLAGYEQYF TRBJ2-7 TRBV12-3/TRBV12-4 -
CASTPRLGDSPLHF TRBJ1-6 TRBV7-9 -
CAIMEPGLNTDTQYF TRBJ2-3 TRBV10-3 -
CASSTPAGGAYEQYF TRBJ2-7 TRBV6-5 -
CASSVGGGYGYTF TRBJ1-2 TRBV27 -
CASSSNPAGETTDTQYF TRBJ2-3 TRBV4-2 -
CASSLDRGDLGAFF TRBJ1-1 TRBV5-1 -
CASSSFGQTMNSPLHF TRBJ1-6 TRBV7-9 few
CASRTPGTVNYGYTF TRBJ1-2 TRBV28 -
CASSVQGGNEQFF TRBJ2-1 TRBV9 -
CASSYSKVLGEKLFF TRBJ1-4 TRBV6-5 -
CATSRVQNINEKLFF TRBJ1-4 TRBV15 once
CASSEWGGGRPQHF TRBJ1-5 TRBV2 -
CASFLGGSSYNEQFF TRBJ2-1 TRBV5-4 -
CASSYAGDKNYGYTF TRBJ1-2 TRBV6-5 -
CAISEDRGGNQPQHF TRBJ1-5 TRBV10-3 -